Only a few counts were recorded for the clone carrying this T cell receptor (beta chain). The data were obtained in a study of blood T cell repertoires in COVID-19. Study-level information: Samples came from the United States, Italy and Spain, spanning acute and convalescent COVID-19.

Authors' data handling: Using reference gene primer amplification, nucleated cell counts were estimated. Using immunoSEQ multiplex PCR, the repertoire was profiled, and TCRdb retains in-frame clones only, with some absent. V and J calls and clone size come straight from that table; D and trimming were deduced from the DNA. The table records roughly 500,000 clones, 80% to 90% of them present only once. The CDR3 extends over 16 amino acids. Trimming stripped 4 bases from V and 6 bases from J, with 16 bases between. Germline lookup yields CDR1 SGHDN and CDR2 FVKESK. The genes are TRBV14 and TRBJ1-6; D is undetermined. The sequenced sample consisted of peripheral blood. This sequence was found in a human donor in a cohort sampled during active COVID-19. CDR3: CASSPTSPLGNSPLHF. The DNA of the CDR3 is TGTGCCAGCAGCCCAACTTCCCCCCTCGGTAATTCACCCCTCCACTTT.